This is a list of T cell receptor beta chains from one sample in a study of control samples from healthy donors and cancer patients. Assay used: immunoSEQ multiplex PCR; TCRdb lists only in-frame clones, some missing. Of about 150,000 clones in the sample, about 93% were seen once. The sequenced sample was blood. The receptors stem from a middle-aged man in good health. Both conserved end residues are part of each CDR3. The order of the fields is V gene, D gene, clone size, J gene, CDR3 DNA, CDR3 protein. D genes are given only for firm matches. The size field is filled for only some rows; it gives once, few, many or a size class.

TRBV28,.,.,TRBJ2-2,TGTGCCAGCAGTGCCCCCGGTGAGCACCGCACCGGGGAGCTGTTTTTT,CASSAPGEHRTGELFF
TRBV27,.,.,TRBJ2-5,TGTGCCAGCACCTCCGGCAAAGAGACCCAGTACTTC,CASTSGKETQYF
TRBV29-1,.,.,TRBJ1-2,TGCAGCGTTGTCTCTTTTGCGTCGAACTATGGCTACACCTTC,CSVVSFASNYGYTF
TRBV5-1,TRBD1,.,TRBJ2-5,TGCGCCAGCAGCGCAACTGGCGGACAGGGGGAGACCCAGTACTTC,CASSATGGQGETQYF
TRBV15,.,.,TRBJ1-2,TGTGCCACCAGCAGAGTTTTAAGGGGCGACTATGGCTACACCTTC,CATSRVLRGDYGYTF
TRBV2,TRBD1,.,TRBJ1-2,TGTGCCAGCAATCAGCGACAGGGGGCGACCGGTTCTGGCTACACCTTC,CASNQRQGATGSGYTF
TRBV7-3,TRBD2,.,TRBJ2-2,TGTGCCAGCAGCTTAACGACTAGCAGCGGGGAGCTGTTTTTT,CASSLTTSSGELFF
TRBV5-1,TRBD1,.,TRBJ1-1,TGCGCCAGCAGCCCGGAGGGGGCTGGGACAATGAACACTGAAGCTTTCTTT,CASSPEGAGTMNTEAFF
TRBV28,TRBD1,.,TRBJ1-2,TGTGCCAGCAGGGGGGGACAGGCTAGGCGTGGCTACACCTTC,CASRGGQARRGYTF
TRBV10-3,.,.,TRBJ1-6,TGTGCCATCAGTGAGTCAAGGGGCGGGAATTCACCCCTCCACTTT,CAISESRGGNSPLHF
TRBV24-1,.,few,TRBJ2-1,TGTGCCACCATCGGGGGGACATTCAATGAGCAGTTCTTC,CATIGGTFNEQFF
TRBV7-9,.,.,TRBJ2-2,TGTGCCAGCAGCCGGGTAGGACAACGGAACACCGGGGAGCTGTTTTTT,CASSRVGQRNTGELFF
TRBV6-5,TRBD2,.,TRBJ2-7,TGTGCCAGCAGGTTAGCGGGACGTATCTACGAGCAGTACTTC,CASRLAGRIYEQYF
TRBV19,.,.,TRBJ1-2,TGTGCCAGTACCGGGTCGGGAGGTGGCTACACCTTC,CASTGSGGGYTF
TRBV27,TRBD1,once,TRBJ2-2,TGTGCCAGCAGTTCGGACAGGGTGGAGCTGTTTTTT,CASSSDRVELFF
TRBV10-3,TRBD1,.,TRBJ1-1,TGTGCCATCCAGGGGGAAGGGCTGGGCACTGAAGCTTTCTTT,CAIQGEGLGTEAFF
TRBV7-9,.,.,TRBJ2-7,TGTGCCAGCAGCTTAGCGCGGTACGAGCAGTACTTC,CASSLARYEQYF
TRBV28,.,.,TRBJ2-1,TGTGCCAGCATCAATAGGGGTGCTGAGCAGTTCTTC,CASINRGAEQFF
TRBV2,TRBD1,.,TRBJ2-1,TGTGCCACCGGGACAGGGGGGTTAATGAGTGAGCAGTTCTTC,CATGTGGLMSEQFF
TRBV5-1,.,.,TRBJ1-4,TGCGCCAGCAGCCTCAGGGGCAGAGATGAAAAACTGTTTTTT,CASSLRGRDEKLFF
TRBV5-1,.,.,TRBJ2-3,TGCGCCAGCAGCTTGGCACCAGTCCAGGATACGCAGTATTTT,CASSLAPVQDTQYF
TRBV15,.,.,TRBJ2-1,TGTGCCACCAGTACAAACCTGCCGGCCCTCCCGACGGAGCAGTTCTTC,CATSTNLPALPTEQFF
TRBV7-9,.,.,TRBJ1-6,TGTGCCAGCAGTCCACAGGGAGATCAGTATAATTCACCCCTCCACTTT,CASSPQGDQYNSPLHF